Listed here are 31 T cell receptor beta chains from one sample, sequenced in a study of blood T cell repertoires in COVID-19. Assay used: immunoSEQ multiplex PCR; TCRdb lists only in-frame clones, some missing. The table includes roughly 140,000 clones, roughly 90% detected once. Sequenced sample: PBMCs or T cells enriched from blood (not recorded which). The receptors derive from a woman in her 30s with acute COVID-19.

The rearrangement links TRBV28 to TRBJ1-4, with TRBD1 matching over 7 bases. Germline assignment: CDR1 MDHEN and CDR2 SYDVKM. V shed 2 bases, J shed 2 bases, and the junction held 8 bases outside the gene matches. CDR3 size: 17 residues. The CDR3 sequence: CASSLRLTGRTNEKLFF. CDR3 nucleotide sequence: TGTGCCAGCAGTTTAAGGTTGACAGGGCGTACTAATGAAAAACTGTTTTTT.

The chain employs TRBV11-2 and TRBJ1-1; D unclear. Deletions cut 1 base from V and 5 bases from J, with 17 bases between. The CDR3 is 16 residues long. Germline CDR1 and CDR2: SGHAT and FQNNGV. CDR3 sequence: CASSLVVLFGRTEAFF. The CDR3 coding sequence is TGTGCCAGCAGCTTAGTCGTATTGTTCGGGAGGACTGAAGCTTTCTTT.

This clone has just a few counts. The chain has TRBV28 and TRBJ2-7; possible D gene TRBD1, 6 bases. This CDR3 is built from 16 residues. Germline assignment: CDR1 MDHEN and CDR2 SYDVKM. V lost 10 bases, J lost 4 bases, and 26 bases lay in between. This chain's CDR3 is CATKPHTQGSLYEQYF. The DNA for the CDR3 is TGTGCCACCAAACCACATACCCAGGGGAGCCTGTACGAGCAGTACTTC.

The V and J genes are TRBV19 and TRBJ1-4, with unresolved D. Between the trimmed V and J ends, which lost 1 base and 3 bases, there was a span of 12 bases. The CDR3 is 16 amino acids. In germline, CDR1 is LNHDA, CDR2 SQIVND (reference sequence). The chain's CDR3 is CASSIVRFPANEKLFF. DNA of the CDR3: TGTGCCAGTAGTATAGTCCGGTTTCCCGCTAATGAAAAACTGTTTTTT.

This chain joins TRBV19 and TRBJ2-3; D may be TRBD2 (5 bases). The V gene's germline CDR1 is LNHDA and CDR2 SQIVND (reference sequence). CDR3 length equals 15 residues. The V end lost 10 bases, the J end lost 2 bases, and 19 bases lay between the germline ends. CDR3 in DNA: TGTGCCACAGCGAGGGCTGTTGGATTCACAGATACGCAGTATTTT. This encodes CATARAVGFTDTQYF.

This chain links TRBV6-2 or TRBV6-3 with TRBJ2-2, with D possibly being TRBD1 (5 bases). V lost 0 bases to trimming and J lost 1 base, with 9 bases between them. CDR1 and CDR2 from the germline V gene are MNHEY and SVGEGT. The CDR3 contains 16 residues. In DNA, the CDR3 is TGTGCCAGCAGTTACTCAGGGGCTATGAACACCGGGGAGCTGTTTTTT. Protein sequence: CASSYSGAMNTGELFF.

The rearrangement links TRBV6-4 to TRBJ2-2; D call uncertain. V was pared by 3 bases and J by 4 bases, with 6 bases between. The CDR3 contains 13 residues. The germline V gene encodes CDR1 MRHNA and CDR2 SNTAGT. This CDR3 is CASSDWATGELFF. In DNA form, the CDR3 reads TGTGCCAGCAGTGATTGGGCCACCGGGGAGCTGTTTTTT.

This chain joins TRBV25-1 and TRBJ2-1; D call uncertain. CDR1 is MGHDK and CDR2 is SYGVNS in the germline V gene. Trimming shortened V by 8 bases and J by 5 bases, and 13 bases separated the two germline ends. The CDR3 has 13 residues. The CDR3 DNA reads as TGTGCCAGCCAGGCCACAGAAAACAATGAGCAGTTCTTC. It translates to CASQATENNEQFF.

V and J are TRBV5-1 and TRBJ2-3, with 14 bases fitting TRBD2. Germline loops: CDR1 SGHRS, CDR2 YFSETQ. The CDR3 extends over 19 amino acids. With 4 bases clipped from V and 6 bases from J, the junction kept 16 bases outside the gene matches. The CDR3 is CASSIEGRGLAGVLDTQYF. In DNA form, the CDR3 reads TGCGCCAGCAGCATAGAAGGGAGGGGACTAGCGGGAGTTCTTGATACGCAGTATTTT.

This clone is a singleton in its sample. The CDR3 here is CATSRDSPGTHEQFF. CDR3 bases: TGTGCCACCAGCAGAGATTCCCCAGGCACCCATGAGCAGTTCTTC. The chain links TRBV15 to TRBJ2-1; D remains ambiguous. CDR3 length: 15 amino acids. V was trimmed by 0 bases and J by 8 bases, leaving 14 bases between them. Germline values: CDR1 LNHNV, CDR2 YYDKDF (reference sequence).

The CDR3 DNA is TGCGCCAGCAGCTTCCTAGGGGCTCAGGGGAAACTGTTTTTT. It is translated as CASSFLGAQGKLFF. The chain links TRBV5-1 to TRBJ1-4; a possible D gene is TRBD1 (6 bases). The ends were cut back, 2 bases at V and 11 bases at J, with 16 bases in the middle. Looked up from germline, CDR1 is SGHRS and CDR2 is YFSETQ. The CDR3 totals 14 residues.

This chain joins TRBV4-2 and TRBJ2-7, with 12 nucleotides matching TRBD2. The CDR3 extends over 16 amino acids. Germline V gene lookup returns CDR1 LGHNA and CDR2 YNFKEQ. V trimming: 4 bases; J trimming: 0 bases; junction bases outside the gene matches: 4. The CDR3 reads CASSLGLAGASYEQYF. CDR3 bases: TGTGCCAGCAGCCTGGGACTAGCGGGTGCCTCCTACGAGCAGTACTTC.

This clone appeared once. CDR3 sequence (DNA): TGTGCCAGCTCACGGCTAGCGGGAGATTTGGATACGCAGTATTTT. Translation: CASSRLAGDLDTQYF. The J gene is TRBJ2-3, the V gene TRBV18; 10 bases match TRBD2. The germline gives CDR1 KGHSH, CDR2 LQKENI. V lost 4 bases and J lost 6; bases outside the gene matches: 7. CDR3 size: 15 residues. Full variable domain (rest looked up from reference TRBV18 and TRBJ2-3): NAGVMQNPRHLVRRRGQEARLRCSPMKGHSHVYWYRQLPEEGLKFMVYLQKENIIDESGMPKERFSAEFPKEGPSILRIQQVVRGDSAAYFCASSRLAGDLDTQYFGPGTRLTVL.

This clone was recorded once. The chain uses TRBV15 and TRBJ2-7, with no clear D. Trimming removed 0 bases from V and 5 bases from J, with 14 bases in between. The CDR3 is made up of 15 amino acids. The germline gives CDR1 LNHNV, CDR2 YYDKDF (reference sequence). CDR3 in amino acids: CATSRDKYSPHEQYF. CDR3 in DNA: TGTGCCACCAGCAGAGATAAGTACAGTCCCCACGAGCAGTACTTC.

The sample holds one count of this clone. The V call is TRBV5-4, the J call TRBJ1-2; 9 nucleotides align to TRBD1. Germline V gene data show CDR1 as SGHNT and CDR2 as YYREEE (reference sequence). This CDR3 is built from 14 residues. J gave up 2 bases and V 6 bases, and 5 bases lay outside the gene matches. This CDR3 reads CASTPGQGNYGYTF. For the CDR3, the DNA is TGTGCCAGCACCCCGGGACAGGGAAACTATGGCTACACCTTC.

CDR3 sequence: CASSSQGFDEQYF. Written as DNA, the CDR3 is TGCGCCAGCAGCTCCCAGGGCTTCGACGAGCAGTACTTC. The chain employs TRBV5-1 and TRBJ2-7, with D maybe TRBD1 (5 bases). V lost 3 bases and J 5 bases, leaving 12 bases between the germline ends. The germline V gene encodes CDR1 SGHRS and CDR2 YFSETQ. The length of the CDR3 is 13 residues.

This sequence joins TRBV28 and TRBJ1-1; 8 bases line up with TRBD1. Trimming cost V 5 bases and J 0 bases; bases outside gene matches: 2. This CDR3 has 14 amino acids. Germline-derived CDR1 and CDR2 are MDHEN and SYDVKM. The CDR3 spells CASSPGQVNTEAFF. The CDR3 bases are TGTGCCAGCAGTCCGGGACAGGTGAACACTGAAGCTTTCTTT.

The chain is built from TRBV5-4 and TRBJ1-1, with TRBD1 matching over 7 bases. Trimming took 3 bases from V and 4 from J; bases not matched to a gene: 3. The CDR3 is made up of 13 amino acids. CDR1 is SGHNT, CDR2 YYREEE, per germline (reference sequence). The CDR3 sequence is CASSWSGGTEAFF. CDR3 nucleotides: TGTGCCAGCAGCTGGTCAGGGGGCACTGAAGCTTTCTTT.

In its sample, this clone was seen a few times. The V gene is TRBV3-1 (or the pseudogene TRBV3-2), the J gene TRBJ2-7, with 7 bases that match TRBD1. Trimming cost V 7 bases and J 0 bases; bases outside gene matches: 9. The CDR3 is 15 residues long. Germline-derived CDR1 and CDR2 are LGHDT and YNNKEL (reference sequence). In nucleotides, the CDR3 is TGTGCCAGCATGCCTTCGGGACAGTACTCCTACGAGCAGTACTTC. It codes for CASMPSGQYSYEQYF.

The V call is TRBV3-1 (or the pseudogene TRBV3-2), the J call TRBJ2-2; TRBD2 matches 7 bases. Germline trimming cut 0 bases from V and 5 bases from J; bases unmatched to any gene: 6. This CDR3 spans 16 amino acids. Germline V CDR1 and CDR2: LGHDT, YNNKEL (reference sequence). In nucleotides, the CDR3 is TGTGCCAGCAGCCAAGAATGGGGGGGTGGTACCGGGGAGCTGTTTTTT. Its translation: CASSQEWGGGTGELFF.

The rearrangement uses TRBV12-3 or TRBV12-4 and TRBJ1-2; no definite D call. The CDR3 sequence is 12 residues long. Trimming stripped 5 bases from V and 3 bases from J, with 7 bases between. The CDR3 DNA reads as TGTGCCAGCAGTCTGAGATACTATGGCTACACCTTC. Protein sequence: CASSLRYYGYTF.

This sequence joins TRBV19 and TRBJ1-5; D gene ambiguous. The CDR3 length is 16 residues. The V and J ends lost 2 bases and 0 bases respectively, with 11 bases between them. Germline V gene data show CDR1 as LNHDA and CDR2 as SQIVND (reference sequence). The CDR3 sequence is CASSIPPVYSNQPQHF. CDR3 nucleotide sequence: TGTGCCAGTAGTATACCCCCAGTGTATAGCAATCAGCCCCAGCATTTT.

This chain links TRBV28 with TRBJ1-1; tentative D call: TRBD1 (5 bases). The ends were cut back, 10 bases at V and 7 bases at J, with 10 bases in the middle. In germline, CDR1 is MDHEN, CDR2 SYDVKM. The CDR3 is 10 amino acids. CDR3 amino acids: CATREFEAFF. CDR3 DNA: TGTGCCACCAGGGAGTTTGAAGCTTTCTTT.

V and J are TRBV18 and TRBJ2-2, with a tentative D call TRBD1 (5 bases). Germline V CDR1 and CDR2: KGHSH, LQKENI. The CDR3 consists of 13 residues. The V and J ends lost 3 bases and 6 bases respectively, with 8 bases between them. The CDR3 nucleotides are TGTGCCAGCTCACCGCAGGGATCCGGGGAGCTGTTTTTT. Residues: CASSPQGSGELFF.

This chain uses TRBV28 with TRBJ2-7; TRBD2 matches at 11 bases. This CDR3 comprises 15 residues. The germline V gene encodes CDR1 MDHEN and CDR2 SYDVKM. J gave up 6 bases and V 4 bases, and 8 bases lay outside the gene matches. CDR3 sequence reads: CASSSLAGGPGEQYF. CDR3 nucleotides: TGTGCCAGCAGTTCCTTAGCGGGAGGGCCTGGCGAGCAGTACTTC.

This clone was observed once. This chain links TRBV9 with TRBJ2-7; TRBD2 matches at 7 bases. Germline V gives CDR1 SGDLS, CDR2 YYNGEE. CDR3 size: 14 residues. With V trimmed by 4 bases and J by 3 bases, 7 bases remained unmatched. The CDR3 DNA is TGTGCCAGCAGCACCTCGACTAGCAGCTACGAGCAGTACTTC. Amino acids: CASSTSTSSYEQYF.

The chain joins TRBV7-9 to TRBJ2-3; 7 positions match TRBD1. CDR3 size: 15 residues. Per germline, CDR1 SEHNR and CDR2 FQNEAQ (reference sequence). Trimming removed 6 bases from V and 3 bases from J; junction bases left unmatched: 9. For the CDR3, the DNA is TGTGCCAGCAGGGAGACAGGGTCGGAGACAGATACGCAGTATTTT. Its translation is CASRETGSETDTQYF.

The genes are TRBV19 and TRBJ1-1; unclear D gene. The germline V and J ends were trimmed by 5 bases and 0 bases, with 13 bases remaining between them. This CDR3 comprises 15 residues. The germline gives CDR1 LNHDA, CDR2 SQIVND (reference sequence). The CDR3 sequence is CASSWRGRMNTEAFF. The DNA for the CDR3 is TGTGCCAGTAGTTGGAGAGGCCGGATGAACACTGAAGCTTTCTTT.

Here the CDR3 DNA reads TGCAGTGGGCGGGAGTCGGGGAACACTGAAGCTTTCTTT. It specifies CSGRESGNTEAFF. V usage is TRBV29-1 and J usage is TRBJ1-1; unclear D gene. CDR3 length: 13 residues. Per the germline V gene, CDR1 is SQVTM and CDR2 is ANQGSEA.

About this clone itself: The junction shows a germline mismatch at one end, possibly a read error. The rearrangement uses TRBV4-3 and TRBJ2-1; 10 bases match TRBD2. Germline CDR1 is LGHNA and CDR2 is YSLEER. This CDR3 is 16 amino acids long. In nucleotides, the CDR3 is TGCGCCAGCAGCCAGTTGGCTAGCGGGAGCCACAATGAGCAATTCTTC. Encoded protein: CASSQLASGSHNEQFF.

This chain joins TRBV5-6 and TRBJ2-7; TRBD1 agrees at 10 bases. The germline V gene has CDR1 SGHDT and CDR2 YYEEEE. This CDR3 contains 17 residues. The V gene end was trimmed by 0 bases and the J gene end by 3 bases; junction bases not matched to a gene: 9. The CDR3 coding sequence is TGTGCCAGCAGCTTGGTATGGGCCGGACAGGGGGGCTACGAGCAGTACTTC. Encoded protein: CASSLVWAGQGGYEQYF.